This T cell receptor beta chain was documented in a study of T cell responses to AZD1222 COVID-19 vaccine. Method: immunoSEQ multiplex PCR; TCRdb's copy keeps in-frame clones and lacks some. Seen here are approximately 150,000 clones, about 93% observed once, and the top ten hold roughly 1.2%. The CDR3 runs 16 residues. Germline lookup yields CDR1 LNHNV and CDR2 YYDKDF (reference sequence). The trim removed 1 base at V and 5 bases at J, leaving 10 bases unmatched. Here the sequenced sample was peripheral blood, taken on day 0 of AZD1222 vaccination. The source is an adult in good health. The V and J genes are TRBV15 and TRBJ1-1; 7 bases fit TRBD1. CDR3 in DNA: TGTGCCACCAGCAGAGGCGGGGCAGGGGGAGGAACTGAAGCTTTCTTT. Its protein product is CATSRGGAGGGTEAFF.